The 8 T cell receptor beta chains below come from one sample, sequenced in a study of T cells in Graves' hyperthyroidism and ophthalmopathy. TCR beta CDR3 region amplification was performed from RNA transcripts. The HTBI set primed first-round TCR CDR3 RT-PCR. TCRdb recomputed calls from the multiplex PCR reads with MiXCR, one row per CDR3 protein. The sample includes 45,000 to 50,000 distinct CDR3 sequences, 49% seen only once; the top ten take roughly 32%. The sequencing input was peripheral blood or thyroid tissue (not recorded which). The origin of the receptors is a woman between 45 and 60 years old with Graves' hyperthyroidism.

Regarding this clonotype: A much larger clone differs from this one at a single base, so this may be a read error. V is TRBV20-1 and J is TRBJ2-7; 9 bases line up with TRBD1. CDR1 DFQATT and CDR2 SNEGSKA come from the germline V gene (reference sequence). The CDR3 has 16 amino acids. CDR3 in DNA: TGCAGTGCTAGAGCTTTTACCGGGACAGGGATCCACGAGCAGCACTTC. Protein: CSARAFTGTGIHEQHF.

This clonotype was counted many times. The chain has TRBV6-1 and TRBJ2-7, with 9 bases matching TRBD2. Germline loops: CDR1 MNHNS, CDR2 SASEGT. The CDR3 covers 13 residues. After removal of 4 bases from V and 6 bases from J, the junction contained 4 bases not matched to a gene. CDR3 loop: CASSGAGGGEQYF. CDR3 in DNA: TGTGCCAGCAGTGGAGCGGGGGGAGGCGAGCAGTACTTC.

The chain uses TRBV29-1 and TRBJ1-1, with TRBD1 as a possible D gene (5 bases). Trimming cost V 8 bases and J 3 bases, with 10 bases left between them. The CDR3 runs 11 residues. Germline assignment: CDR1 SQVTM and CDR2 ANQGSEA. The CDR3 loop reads CSSWGDTEAFF. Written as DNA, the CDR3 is TGCAGCAGCTGGGGGGACACTGAAGCTTTCTTT.

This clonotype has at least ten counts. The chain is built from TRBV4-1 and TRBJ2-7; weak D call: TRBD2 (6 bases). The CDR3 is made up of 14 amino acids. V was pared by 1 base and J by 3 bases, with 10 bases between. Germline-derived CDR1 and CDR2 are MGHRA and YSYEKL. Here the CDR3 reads CASSQGDGSYEQYF. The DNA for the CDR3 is TGCGCCAGCAGCCAAGGGGACGGGAGCTACGAGCAGTACTTC.

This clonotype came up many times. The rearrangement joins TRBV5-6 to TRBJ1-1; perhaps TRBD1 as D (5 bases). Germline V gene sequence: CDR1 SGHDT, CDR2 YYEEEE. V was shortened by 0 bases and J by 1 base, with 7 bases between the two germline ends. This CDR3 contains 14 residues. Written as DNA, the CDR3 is TGTGCCAGCAGCTTGGTCAGGGCGAACACTGAAGCTTTCTTT. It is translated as CASSLVRANTEAFF.

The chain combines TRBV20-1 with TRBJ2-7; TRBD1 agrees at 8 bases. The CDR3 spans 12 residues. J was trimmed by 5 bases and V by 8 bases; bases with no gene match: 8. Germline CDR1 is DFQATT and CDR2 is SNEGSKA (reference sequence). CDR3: CSSRQGANEQYF. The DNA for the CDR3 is TGCAGTTCCAGGCAGGGGGCCAACGAGCAGTACTTC.

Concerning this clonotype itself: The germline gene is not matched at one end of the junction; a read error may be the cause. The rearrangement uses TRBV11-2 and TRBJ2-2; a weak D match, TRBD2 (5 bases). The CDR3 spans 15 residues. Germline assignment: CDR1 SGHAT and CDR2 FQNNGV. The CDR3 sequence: CASGLIGYPPGELLF. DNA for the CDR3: TGTGCCAGCGGCTTAATCGGGTACCCCCCCGGGGAGCTGTTGTTT.

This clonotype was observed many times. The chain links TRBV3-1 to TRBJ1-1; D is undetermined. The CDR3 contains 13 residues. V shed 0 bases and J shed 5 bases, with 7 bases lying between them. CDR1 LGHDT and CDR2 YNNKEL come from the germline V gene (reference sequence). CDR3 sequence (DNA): TGTGCCAGCAGCCAAGAATGGGAGACTGAAGCTTTCTTT. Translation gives CASSQEWETEAFF.